Listed here is a single TCR beta chain. This sample is part of a study of beta chain features in type 1 diabetes. Cell sorting via CD45RO/CCR7/CD25/CD127/CD95/CD27 was performed to obtain CD4+ naive, central memory, regulatory and stem cell-like memory cells. The authors reverse transcribed all of the isolated RNA, so sequencing captured expressed TCRB transcripts. The repertoire was sequenced with immunoSEQ multiplex PCR; TCRdb's copy has only in-frame clones and lacks some. The top ten clones hold 0.02% to 0.03% of a sample with 900,000 or so clones, 17% of them seen once. The source material was naive CD4+ T cells from blood. The sequence was collected from a woman aged 18-29 years in good health.

CDR3 nucleotides: TGCGCCAGCAGCCCGGGGGGCAGGGTGAGCAATGAGCAGTTCTTC. It translates to CASSPGGRVSNEQFF. V gene TRBV5-1 combines with J gene TRBJ2-1; D might be TRBD2 (7 bases). Trimming pared 4 bases from V and 6 bases from J, leaving 17 bases between. In germline, CDR1 is SGHRS, CDR2 YFSETQ. CDR3 length equals 15 residues.